This is a list of T cell receptor beta chains from one sample in a study of cytomegalovirus exposure and HLA in healthy donors. Clones were sequenced by immunoSEQ multiplex PCR, and TCRdb holds only the in-frame ones, with some missing. The data show 150,000 to 200,000 clones, with approximately 82% seen just once and approximately 6.5% held by the top ten. The material sequenced was PBMCs. The receptors were gathered from a man between 45 and 60 years old in good health and CMV-seropositive. Each CDR3 is given with its conserved first and last residue. The order of the fields is D gene, CDR3 length, clone size, V gene, J gene, CDR3 protein, CDR3 DNA. The D gene is left open where the match is weak. The size field is filled for only some rows; it gives once, few, many or a size class.

D gene: -
CDR3 length: 13
clone size: -
V gene: TRBV6-5
J gene: TRBJ1-2
CDR3 protein: CASSPNGQYGYTF
CDR3 DNA: TGTGCCAGCAGTCCCAACGGACAGTATGGCTACACCTTC

D gene: TRBD2
CDR3 length: 15
clone size: -
V gene: TRBV11-3
J gene: TRBJ2-1
CDR3 protein: CASSLAGGTYNEQFF
CDR3 DNA: TGTGCCAGCAGCTTAGCGGGAGGTACCTACAATGAGCAGTTCTTC

D gene: -
CDR3 length: 14
clone size: once
V gene: TRBV27
J gene: TRBJ2-2
CDR3 protein: CASSLFPKIGELFF
CDR3 DNA: TGTGCCAGCAGTTTATTTCCTAAAATCGGGGAGCTGTTTTTT

D gene: -
CDR3 length: 15
clone size: -
V gene: TRBV6-5
J gene: TRBJ2-7
CDR3 protein: CASSYSTVSIDEQYF
CDR3 DNA: TGTGCCAGCAGTTACTCCACAGTCAGCATCGACGAGCAGTACTTC

D gene: TRBD1
CDR3 length: 14
clone size: -
V gene: TRBV2
J gene: TRBJ1-6
CDR3 protein: CASRDRSLNSPLHF
CDR3 DNA: TGTGCCAGCAGGGACAGGTCTCTAAATTCACCCCTCCACTTT

D gene: -
CDR3 length: 14
clone size: -
V gene: TRBV5-6
J gene: TRBJ2-5
CDR3 protein: CASSLDRYQETQYF
CDR3 DNA: TGTGCCAGCAGCTTGGACCGGTACCAAGAGACCCAGTACTTC

D gene: TRBD1
CDR3 length: 13
clone size: once
V gene: TRBV27
J gene: TRBJ2-7
CDR3 protein: CASSRDRGYEQYF
CDR3 DNA: TGTGCCAGCAGTCGGGACAGGGGCTACGAGCAGTACTTC

D gene: -
CDR3 length: 16
clone size: -
V gene: TRBV2
J gene: TRBJ2-1
CDR3 protein: CASSALGGGGYNEQFF
CDR3 DNA: TGTGCCAGCAGCGCTCTGGGAGGAGGAGGTTACAATGAGCAGTTCTTC

D gene: -
CDR3 length: 15
clone size: few
V gene: TRBV9
J gene: TRBJ2-1
CDR3 protein: CASSVAGGLYNEQFF
CDR3 DNA: TGTGCCAGCAGCGTAGCCGGGGGGCTGTACAATGAGCAGTTCTTC

D gene: TRBD1
CDR3 length: 14
clone size: -
V gene: TRBV6-1
J gene: TRBJ1-2
CDR3 protein: CASSWDRGQSGYTF
CDR3 DNA: TGTGCCAGCAGCTGGGACAGGGGGCAATCTGGCTACACCTTC

D gene: -
CDR3 length: 15
clone size: few
V gene: TRBV29-1
J gene: TRBJ2-1
CDR3 protein: CSVTEGMGFADEQFF
CDR3 DNA: TGCAGCGTTACGGAGGGGATGGGGTTTGCCGATGAGCAGTTCTTC